This T cell receptor beta chain was identified during a study of control samples from healthy donors and cancer patients. Sequencing used immunoSEQ multiplex PCR; TCRdb keeps in-frame clones, though not all of them. This sample has 130,000 or so clones, with approximately 94% found just once. The specimen was blood. The source is a middle-aged man in good health.

CDR3 amino acids: CATGGGREKLFF. Here the CDR3 DNA reads TGTGCCACCGGGGGGGGTCGGGAAAAACTGTTTTTT. The V and J genes are TRBV2 and TRBJ1-4; the D gene is possibly TRBD1 (5 bases). Germline V gives CDR1 SNHLY, CDR2 FYNNEI. This CDR3 region has 12 residues. V was pared by 10 bases and J by 8 bases, with 14 bases between.